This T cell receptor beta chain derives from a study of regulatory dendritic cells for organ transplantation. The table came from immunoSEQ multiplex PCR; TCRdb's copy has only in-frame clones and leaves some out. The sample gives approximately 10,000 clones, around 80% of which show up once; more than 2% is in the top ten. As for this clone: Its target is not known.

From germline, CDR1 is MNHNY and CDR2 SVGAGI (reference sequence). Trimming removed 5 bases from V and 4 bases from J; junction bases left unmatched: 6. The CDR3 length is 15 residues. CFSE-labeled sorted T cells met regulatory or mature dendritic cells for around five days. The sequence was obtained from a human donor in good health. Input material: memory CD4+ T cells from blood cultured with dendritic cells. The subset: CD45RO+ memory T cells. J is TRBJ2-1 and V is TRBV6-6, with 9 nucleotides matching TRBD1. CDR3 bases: TGTGCCAGCAGTCCACAGGGGGCCGCGTACAATGAGCAGTTCTTC. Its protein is CASSPQGAAYNEQFF.